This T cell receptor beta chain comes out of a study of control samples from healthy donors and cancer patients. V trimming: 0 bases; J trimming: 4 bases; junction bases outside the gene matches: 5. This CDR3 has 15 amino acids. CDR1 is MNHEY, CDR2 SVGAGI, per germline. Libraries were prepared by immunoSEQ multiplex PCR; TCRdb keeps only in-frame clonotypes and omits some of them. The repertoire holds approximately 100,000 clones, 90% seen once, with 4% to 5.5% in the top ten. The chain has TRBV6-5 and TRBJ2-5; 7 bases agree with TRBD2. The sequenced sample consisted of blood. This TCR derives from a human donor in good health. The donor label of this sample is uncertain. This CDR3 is CASSYSGGNRETQYF. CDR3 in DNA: TGTGCCAGCAGTTACTCCGGGGGGAATAGAGAGACCCAGTACTTC.